This T cell receptor beta chain was sequenced in a study of cytomegalovirus exposure and HLA in healthy donors. Study background: From donors who were HLA-typed, an early data release held 65 million to 85 million unique TCRs.

60 Vbeta and 13 Jbeta primers were used in PCR. Sequenced by immunoSEQ multiplex PCR; TCRdb stores in-frame clones only, minus some. This sample has about 190,000 clones; 87% occur once, and the top ten carry over 1%. The CDR3 contains 14 residues. Germline assignment: CDR1 SGHAT and CDR2 FQNNGV. With 1 base clipped from V and 0 bases from J, the junction kept 0 bases outside the gene matches. General study findings and limits: Previous analysis showed most TCR beta V segments were productive about 87% or about 30% of the time. In a later analysis, across HLA loci, associated TCR counts were highest for DRB1, lowest for HLA-C.

Concerning this clone itself: Its antigen remains unknown.

The V gene is TRBV11-2, the J gene TRBJ2-7; 7 bases are shared with TRBD2. The sequenced material came from PBMCs. The TCR originated in a young man in good health and CMV-seronegative. The CDR3 is CASSLGTSSYEQYF. The CDR3 nucleotides read TGTGCCAGCAGCTTAGGGACTAGCTCCTACGAGCAGTACTTC.